In this sample, the clone carrying this T cell receptor (beta chain) turned up once. This sample was taken from a study of blood T cell repertoires in COVID-19. The authors' processing: For nucleated cells, counts were estimated from reference gene primer amplification. Only in-frame clones appear in the TCRdb table, and some are missing; sequencing was by immunoSEQ multiplex PCR. V, J and clone size derive from that table, while D and trimming were established from the DNA sequence. Among about 42,000 clones, over 80% were seen once, and the ten largest hold 5% to 7%. The CDR3 runs to 16 residues. Trimming cost V 4 bases and J 2 bases; bases outside gene matches: 9. Germline CDR1 reads SEHNR; CDR2 reads FQNEAQ (reference sequence).

The material sequenced was peripheral blood. The genes are TRBV7-9 and TRBJ2-7, with 9 bases lining up with TRBD1. The TCR comes from a man aged 50-59 years with active COVID-19. In DNA form, the CDR3 reads TGTGCCAGCAGCTCAACCGACAGGGGGTGGACCTACGAGCAGTACTTC. Its protein is CASSSTDRGWTYEQYF.